This T cell receptor beta chain appears in the sequencing data of a study of quantifying T cell responses using KT2 cells (dated by TCRdb to the late 2010s). Concerning the study at large: RNA was DNase-treated and reverse transcribed with TCR alpha and beta constant-region primers, mostly using SuperScript III. Under optimum conditions, the T4 ligation step was estimated to exceed 8% efficiency. PCR2 was run as a SYBR Green qPCR and stopped at a predetermined fluorescence threshold to avoid over-amplification.

To test the sensitivity and accuracy of the pipeline, known numbers of KT2, a T cell clone whose TCR had already been sequenced, were spiked into unfractionated PBMC. A range of KT2-to-PBMC ratios was produced by mixing KT2 cells with a fixed number of PBMC. Libraries were made using UMI-ligation and nested PCR. T4 RNA ligase 1 was used to ligate a single-stranded oligonucleotide containing the Illumina SP2 sequence and a UMI to the 3' end of the cDNA. PCR1 ran approximately 4 cycles (98°C 15 s, 69°C 30 s, 72°C 40 s); the beta primer was an equimolar mix of RC1.1 and RC1.2 covering TRBC1 and TRBC2. Starting at PCR2, TCR alpha and beta chains were handled separately, and sample indices and Illumina adaptors were added. Placed after an 8-base spacer, the UMI was made up of 12 random nucleotides arranged as two hexamers with a spacer between them. Libraries were sequenced on an Illumina MiSeq using v2 2x251 paired-end chemistry, with approximately eleven samples typically included per run. To boost diversity, each sequencing library was supplemented with PhiX DNA at about 5-8%. Regarding the original processing steps: bcl2fastq converted raw reads to FASTQ, and Demultiplexor demultiplexed the reads by dual indices. Decombinator assigned V and J genes by tag matching, allowing a single base-pair mismatch. UMIs were used by Collapsinator to correct both sequencing errors and frequency errors caused by PCR heterogeneity. CDR3Translator converted Decombinator identifiers to nucleotide sequence, translated to amino acids, and extracted CDR3 using C- and N-terminal motifs. Each distinct KT2 TCR was counted as one cluster of KT2 sequences that shared a single unique molecular identifier. The public reads were quality trimmed at Q25 with fastp and then assembled into clones with MiXCR by TCRdb, keeping productive beta chains. Rows merge per CDR3 protein into single entries with the most common DNA and genes. TCRdb's processing, not the authors' own work, is the source of the V and J calls. This sample lists approximately 57,000 distinct CDR3 sequences; around an eighth were detected once. In total, the top ten clones hold around 9.9% of the sample.

Summary of the overall study and its limitations: Even at the lowest spike-in tested, roughly one KT2 cell per 100,000 PBMC, KT2 sequences were still detected. A linear scaling of KT2 alpha and beta sequence counts with input KT2 cell number was observed over several orders of magnitude. Detection of KT2 sequences showed saturation at very high KT2 spike-in numbers. No side-by-side comparison of the pipeline with other TCR sequencing techniques was included in the study.

This clonotype was recorded many times. Its cognate antigen has yet to be identified. Per-nucleotide qualities are absent, and no much larger clonotype sits a single base away. Taken from the germline V gene, the CDR1 and CDR2 loops are LGHNA and YSLEER. From the cysteine up to the phenylalanine, the CDR3 has a length of 14 residues. Of the read, only the CDR3 DNA is kept; its 42 bases are in frame from base 1. Ends trimmed: V by 1 base, J by 9 bases; bases unmatched to a gene: 0. This receptor chain uses TRBV4-3 and TRBJ1-6, with 10 middle bases fitting TRBD1. Sequencing used PBMCs spiked with cells of the T cell clone KT2. This receptor was identified in a human donor. CDR3 sequence: CASSQGTGGSPLHF. The nucleotides read TGCGCCAGCAGCCAAGGGACAGGGGGTTCACCCCTCCACTTT.